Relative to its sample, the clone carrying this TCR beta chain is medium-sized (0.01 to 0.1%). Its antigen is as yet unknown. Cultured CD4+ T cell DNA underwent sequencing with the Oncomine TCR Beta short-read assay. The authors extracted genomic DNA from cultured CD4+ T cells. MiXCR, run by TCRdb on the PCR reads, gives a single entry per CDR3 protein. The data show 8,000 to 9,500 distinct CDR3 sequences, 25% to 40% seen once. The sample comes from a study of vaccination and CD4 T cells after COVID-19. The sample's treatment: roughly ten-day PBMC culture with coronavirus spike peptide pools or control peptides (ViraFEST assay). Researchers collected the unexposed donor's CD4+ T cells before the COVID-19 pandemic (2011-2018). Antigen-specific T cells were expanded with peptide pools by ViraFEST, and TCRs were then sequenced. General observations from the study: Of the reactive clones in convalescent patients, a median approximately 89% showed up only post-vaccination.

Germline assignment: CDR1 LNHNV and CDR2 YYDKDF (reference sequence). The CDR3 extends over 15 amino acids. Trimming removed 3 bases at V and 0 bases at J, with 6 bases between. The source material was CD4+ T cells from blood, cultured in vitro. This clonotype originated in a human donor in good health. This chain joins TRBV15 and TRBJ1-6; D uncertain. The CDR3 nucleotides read TGTGCCACCAGCAGGGGGAGCTCCTATAATTCACCCCTCCACTTT. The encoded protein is CATSRGSSYNSPLHF.